The T cell receptor beta chain under discussion was sequenced for a study of shared clonotypes between healthy human individuals. Broader study findings: Between four donors, naive CD4 clonotypes were shared at a level of about 5%.

TCRdb keeps only in-frame clones here, not all; method: immunoSEQ multiplex PCR. The sample contains millions of clones, 85% to 95% of which appear only once. Regarding this clone: Its target is unknown.

The germline CDR1 and CDR2 sequences are LNHDA and SQIVND (reference sequence). Trimming took 3 bases from V and 0 from J, leaving 9 bases between them. The CDR3 contains 15 residues. This receptor was taken from a young man in good health. V and J are TRBV19 and TRBJ1-3; D is unclear. Material: naive CD4+ T cells sorted from blood. Noted subset: CD45RA+ positively selected. The CDR3 sequence: CASSIGWDSGNTIYF. In nucleotides, the CDR3 is TGTGCCAGTAGTATCGGCTGGGACTCTGGAAACACCATATATTTT.